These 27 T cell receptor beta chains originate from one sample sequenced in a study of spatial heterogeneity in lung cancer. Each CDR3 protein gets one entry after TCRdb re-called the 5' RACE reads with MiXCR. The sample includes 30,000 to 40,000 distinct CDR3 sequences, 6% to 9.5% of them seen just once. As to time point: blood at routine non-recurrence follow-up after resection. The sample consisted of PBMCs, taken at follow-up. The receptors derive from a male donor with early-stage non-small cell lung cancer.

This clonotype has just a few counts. The CDR3 bases are TGTGCCAGCAGTTTGCTGCAGGGATCCACCTACGAGCAGTACTTC. Translating it yields CASSLLQGSTYEQYF. The chain has TRBV27 and TRBJ2-7; weak D call: TRBD1 (5 bases). This CDR3 spans 15 amino acids. The ends were cut back, 3 bases at V and 2 bases at J, with 14 bases in the middle. CDR1 and CDR2 (germline): MNHEY, SMNVEV (reference sequence).

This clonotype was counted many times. CDR3: CASSLGGQTYNEQFF. CDR3 sequence (DNA): TGCGCCAGCAGCTTGGGTGGACAGACCTACAATGAGCAGTTCTTC. The V call is TRBV5-1, the J call TRBJ2-1; D possibly corresponds to TRBD1 (6 bases). Trimming left V 0 bases short and J 2 bases short, with 9 bases between. Germline V CDR1 and CDR2: SGHRS, YFSETQ. This CDR3 has 15 residues.

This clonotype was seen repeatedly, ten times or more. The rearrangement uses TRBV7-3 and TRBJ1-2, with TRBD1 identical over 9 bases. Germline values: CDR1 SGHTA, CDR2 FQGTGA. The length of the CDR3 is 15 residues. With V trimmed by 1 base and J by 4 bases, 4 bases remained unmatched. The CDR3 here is CASSLNPGQGYGYTF. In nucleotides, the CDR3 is TGTGCCAGCAGCTTAAACCCGGGACAGGGCTATGGCTACACCTTC.

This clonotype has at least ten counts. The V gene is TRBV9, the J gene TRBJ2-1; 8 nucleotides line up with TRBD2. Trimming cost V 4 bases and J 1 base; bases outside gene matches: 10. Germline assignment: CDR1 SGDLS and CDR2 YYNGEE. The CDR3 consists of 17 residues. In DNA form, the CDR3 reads TGTGCCAGCAGCCCCGCGGGAGGACGGCCGTCCTACAATGAGCAGTTCTTC. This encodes CASSPAGGRPSYNEQFF.

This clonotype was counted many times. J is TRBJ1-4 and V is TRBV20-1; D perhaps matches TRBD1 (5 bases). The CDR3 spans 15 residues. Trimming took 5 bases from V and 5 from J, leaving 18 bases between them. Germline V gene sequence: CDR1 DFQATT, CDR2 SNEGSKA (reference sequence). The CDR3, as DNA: TGCAGTGCTGAACCGGGACTTATAGGCAATGAAAAACTGTTTTTT. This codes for CSAEPGLIGNEKLFF.

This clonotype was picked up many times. The CDR3 loop is CASSSLAGGNNEQFF. CDR3 DNA: TGTGCCAGCAGCTCTCTAGCGGGGGGAAACAATGAGCAGTTCTTC. The chain joins TRBV13 to TRBJ2-1; TRBD2 matches at 11 bases. The CDR3 length is 15 residues. J was trimmed by 5 bases and V by 4 bases; bases with no gene match: 4. From germline, CDR1 is PRHDT and CDR2 FYEKMQ (reference sequence).

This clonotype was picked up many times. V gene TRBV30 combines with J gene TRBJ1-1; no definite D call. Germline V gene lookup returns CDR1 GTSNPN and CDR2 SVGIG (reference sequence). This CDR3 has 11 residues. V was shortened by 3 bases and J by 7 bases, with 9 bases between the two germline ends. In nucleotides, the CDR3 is TGTGCCTGGAGGGTGGAGATTGAAGCTTTCTTT. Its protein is CAWRVEIEAFF.

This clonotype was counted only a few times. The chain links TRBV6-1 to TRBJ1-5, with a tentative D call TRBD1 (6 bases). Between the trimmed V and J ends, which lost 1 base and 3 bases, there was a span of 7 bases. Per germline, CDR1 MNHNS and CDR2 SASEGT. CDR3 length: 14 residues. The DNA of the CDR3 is TGTGCCAGCAGTGAAGGACAGGACAATCAGCCCCAGCATTTT. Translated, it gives CASSEGQDNQPQHF.

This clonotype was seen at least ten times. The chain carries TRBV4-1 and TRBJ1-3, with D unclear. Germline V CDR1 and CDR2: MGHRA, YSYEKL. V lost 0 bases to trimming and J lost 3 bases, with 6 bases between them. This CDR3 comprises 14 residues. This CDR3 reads CASSQERLGNTIYF. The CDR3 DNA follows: TGCGCCAGCAGCCAAGAAAGGCTTGGAAACACCATATATTTT.

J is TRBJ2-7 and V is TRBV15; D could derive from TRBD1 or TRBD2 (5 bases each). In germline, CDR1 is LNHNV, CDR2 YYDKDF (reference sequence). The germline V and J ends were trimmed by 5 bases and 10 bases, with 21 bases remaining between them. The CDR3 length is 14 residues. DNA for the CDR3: TGTGCCACCAGCGTCAGTGGGGGAAGGGTACCCCAGTACTTC. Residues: CATSVSGGRVPQYF.

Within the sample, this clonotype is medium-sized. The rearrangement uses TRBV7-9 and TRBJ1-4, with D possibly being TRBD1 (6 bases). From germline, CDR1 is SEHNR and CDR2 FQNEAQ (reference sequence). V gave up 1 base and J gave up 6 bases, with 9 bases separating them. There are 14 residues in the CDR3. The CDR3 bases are TGTGCCAGCAGCTTAGAACAGGGTGATGAAAAACTGTTTTTT. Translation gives CASSLEQGDEKLFF.

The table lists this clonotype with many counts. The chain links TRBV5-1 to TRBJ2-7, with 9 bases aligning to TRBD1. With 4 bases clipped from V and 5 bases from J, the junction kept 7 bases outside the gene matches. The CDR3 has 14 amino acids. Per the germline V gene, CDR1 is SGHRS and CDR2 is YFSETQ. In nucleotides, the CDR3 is TGCGCCAGCAGCCCACAGGGGGCTAAGGACGAGCAGTACTTC. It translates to CASSPQGAKDEQYF.

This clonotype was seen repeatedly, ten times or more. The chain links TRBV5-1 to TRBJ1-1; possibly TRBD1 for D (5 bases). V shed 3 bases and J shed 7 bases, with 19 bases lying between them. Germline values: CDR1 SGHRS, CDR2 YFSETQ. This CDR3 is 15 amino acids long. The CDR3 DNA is TGCGCCAGCAGCTCTCCCCAGGGTTTTCAGGTTGAAGCTTTCTTT. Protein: CASSSPQGFQVEAFF.

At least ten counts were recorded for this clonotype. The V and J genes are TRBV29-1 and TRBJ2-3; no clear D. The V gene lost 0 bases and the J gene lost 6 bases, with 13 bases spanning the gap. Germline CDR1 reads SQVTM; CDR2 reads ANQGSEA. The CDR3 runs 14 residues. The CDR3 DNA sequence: TGCAGCGTTGAAGATCCGGTCTTGATGGATACGCAGTATTTT. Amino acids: CSVEDPVLMDTQYF.

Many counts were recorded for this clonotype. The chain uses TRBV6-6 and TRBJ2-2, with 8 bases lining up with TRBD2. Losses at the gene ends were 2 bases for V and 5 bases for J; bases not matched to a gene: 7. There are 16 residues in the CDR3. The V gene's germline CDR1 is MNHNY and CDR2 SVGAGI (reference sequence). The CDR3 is CASSYASGGETGELFF. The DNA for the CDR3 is TGTGCCAGCAGTTACGCGAGCGGGGGCGAAACCGGGGAGCTGTTTTTT.

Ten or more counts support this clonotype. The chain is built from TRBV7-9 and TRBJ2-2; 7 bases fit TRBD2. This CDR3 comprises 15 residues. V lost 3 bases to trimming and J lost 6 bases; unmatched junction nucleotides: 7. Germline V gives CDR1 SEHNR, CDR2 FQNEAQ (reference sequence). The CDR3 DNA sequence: TGTGCCAGCAGCTTCGGACTAGGACCATCCGGGGAGCTGTTTTTT. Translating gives CASSFGLGPSGELFF. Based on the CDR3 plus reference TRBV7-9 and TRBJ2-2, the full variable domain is DTGVSQNPRHKITKRGQNVTFRCDPISEHNRLYWYRQTLGQGPEFLTYFQNEAQLEKSRLLSDRFSAERPKGSFSTLEIQRTEQGDSAMYLCASSFGLGPSGELFFGEGSRLTVL.

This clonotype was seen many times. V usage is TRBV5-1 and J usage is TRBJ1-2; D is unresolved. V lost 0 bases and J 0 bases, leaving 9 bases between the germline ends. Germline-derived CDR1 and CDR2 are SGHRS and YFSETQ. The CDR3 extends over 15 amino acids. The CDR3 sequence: CASSLDGLANYGYTF. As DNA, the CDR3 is TGCGCCAGCAGCTTGGACGGGCTCGCTAACTATGGCTACACCTTC.

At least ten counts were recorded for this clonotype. The CDR3 here is CASSLKRGTGLDTQYF. The DNA for the CDR3 is TGTGCCAGCAGCTTAAAAAGGGGGACAGGGCTCGATACGCAGTATTTT. The chain has TRBV7-3 and TRBJ2-3; 9 bases align to TRBD1. The CDR3 contains 16 residues. Looked up from germline, CDR1 is SGHTA and CDR2 is FQGTGA. Trimming at V came to 1 base and at J to 6 bases, leaving 8 bases not matched to a gene.

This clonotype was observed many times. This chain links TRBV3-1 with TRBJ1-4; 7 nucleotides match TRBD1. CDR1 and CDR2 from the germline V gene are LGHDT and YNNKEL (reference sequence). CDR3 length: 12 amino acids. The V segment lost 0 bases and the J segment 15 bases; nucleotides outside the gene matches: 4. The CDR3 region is CASSQEEGALFF. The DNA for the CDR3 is TGTGCCAGCAGCCAAGAAGAGGGGGCATTGTTTTTT.

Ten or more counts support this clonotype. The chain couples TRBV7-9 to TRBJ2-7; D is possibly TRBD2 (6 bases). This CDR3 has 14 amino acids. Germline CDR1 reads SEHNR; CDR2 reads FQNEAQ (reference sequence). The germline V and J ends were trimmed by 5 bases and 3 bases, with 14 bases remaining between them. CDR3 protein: CASSPSLGGYEQYF. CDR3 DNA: TGTGCCAGCAGCCCCAGTTTGGGGGGCTACGAGCAGTACTTC.

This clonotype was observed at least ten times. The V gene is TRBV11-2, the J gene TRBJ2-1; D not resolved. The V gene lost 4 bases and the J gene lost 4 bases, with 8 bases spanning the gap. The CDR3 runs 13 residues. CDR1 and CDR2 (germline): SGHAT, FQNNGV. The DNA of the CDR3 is TGTGCCAGCAGCTGGGTCTTATACAATGAGCAGTTCTTC. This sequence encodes CASSWVLYNEQFF.

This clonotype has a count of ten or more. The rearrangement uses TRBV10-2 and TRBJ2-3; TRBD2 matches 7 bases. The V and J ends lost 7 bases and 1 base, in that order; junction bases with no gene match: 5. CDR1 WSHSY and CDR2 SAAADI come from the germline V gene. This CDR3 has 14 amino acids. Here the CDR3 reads CASNPSGGTDTQYF. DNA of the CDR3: TGCGCCAGCAATCCCAGCGGGGGCACAGATACGCAGTATTTT.

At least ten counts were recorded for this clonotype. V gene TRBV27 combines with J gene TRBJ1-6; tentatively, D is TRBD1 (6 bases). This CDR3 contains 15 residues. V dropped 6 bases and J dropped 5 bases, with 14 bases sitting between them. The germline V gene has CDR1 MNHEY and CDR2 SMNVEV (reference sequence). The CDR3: CASSPTPGDNSPLHF. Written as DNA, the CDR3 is TGTGCCAGCAGCCCCACCCCAGGGGATAATTCACCCCTCCACTTT.

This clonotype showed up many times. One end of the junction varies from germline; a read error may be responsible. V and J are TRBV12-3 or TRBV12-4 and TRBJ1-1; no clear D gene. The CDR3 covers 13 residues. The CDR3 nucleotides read TGTGCCAGCAGCTACAAGGGCGACACCGAAGCTTTCTTT. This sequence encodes CASSYKGDTEAFF.

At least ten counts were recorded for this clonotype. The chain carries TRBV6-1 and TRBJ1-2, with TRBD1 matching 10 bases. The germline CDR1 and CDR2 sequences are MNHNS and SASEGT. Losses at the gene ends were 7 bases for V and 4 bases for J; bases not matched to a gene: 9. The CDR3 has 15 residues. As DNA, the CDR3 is TGTGCCAGCACCGCGGACAGGGGGATTGGCTATGGCTACACCTTC. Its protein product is CASTADRGIGYGYTF.

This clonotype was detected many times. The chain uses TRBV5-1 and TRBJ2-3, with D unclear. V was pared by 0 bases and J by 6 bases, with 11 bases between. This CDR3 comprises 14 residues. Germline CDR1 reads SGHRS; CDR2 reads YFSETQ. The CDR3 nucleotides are TGCGCCAGCAGCTTGGGACTTGACGCGGATACGCAGTATTTT. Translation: CASSLGLDADTQYF. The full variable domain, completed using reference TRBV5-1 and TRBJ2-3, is KAGVTQTPRYLIKTRGQQVTLSCSPISGHRSVSWYQQTPGQGLQFLFEYFSETQRNKGNFPGRFSGRQFSNSRSEMNVSTLELGDSALYLCASSLGLDADTQYFGPGTRLTVL.

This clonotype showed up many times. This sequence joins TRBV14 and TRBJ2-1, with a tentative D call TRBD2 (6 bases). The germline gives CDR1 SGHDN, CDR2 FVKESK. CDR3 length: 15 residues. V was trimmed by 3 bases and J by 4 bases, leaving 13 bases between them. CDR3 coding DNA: TGTGCCAGCAGCCAGGGACCGCGGGAATACAATGAGCAGTTCTTC. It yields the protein CASSQGPREYNEQFF. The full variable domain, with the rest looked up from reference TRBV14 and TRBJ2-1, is EAGVTQFPSHSVIEKGQTVTLRCDPISGHDNLYWYRRVMGKEIKFLLHFVKESKQDESGMPNNRFLAERTGGTYSTLKVQPAELEDSGVYFCASSQGPREYNEQFFGPGTRLTVL.